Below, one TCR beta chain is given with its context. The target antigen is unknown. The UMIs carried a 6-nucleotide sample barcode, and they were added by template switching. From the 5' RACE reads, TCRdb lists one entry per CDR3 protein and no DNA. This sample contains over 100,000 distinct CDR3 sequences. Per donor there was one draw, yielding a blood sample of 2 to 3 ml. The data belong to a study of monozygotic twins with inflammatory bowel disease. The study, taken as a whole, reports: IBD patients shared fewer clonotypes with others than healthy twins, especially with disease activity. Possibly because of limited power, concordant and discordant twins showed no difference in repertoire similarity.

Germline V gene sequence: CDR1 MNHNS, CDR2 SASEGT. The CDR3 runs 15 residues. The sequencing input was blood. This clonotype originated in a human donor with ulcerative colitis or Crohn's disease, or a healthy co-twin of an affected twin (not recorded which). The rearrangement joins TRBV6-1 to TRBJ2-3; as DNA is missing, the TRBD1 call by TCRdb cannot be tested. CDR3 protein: CASSEGGFRADTQYF.